This T cell receptor (beta chain) was sequenced during a study of shared clonotypes between healthy human individuals (dated by TCRdb to 2020 to 2022). For context, the study as a whole: Three men and a couple of women, aged 18 to 49 years, made up the cohort. Different laboratories and diverse techniques were used to prepare libraries and sequence TCR repertoires, to increase sequencing depth and limit assay-specific biases. Between about 0.94 and 8.9 billion PBMCs per donor were obtained by leukapheresis. Per donor, three plates each were used for CD4 naive and CD4 memory, two for CD8 naive, and one for CD8 memory. Blood TCR repertoires of about 5 healthy adults were deeply sequenced to estimate repertoire size and the extent of clonotype sharing between individuals. Overall results and qualifications from the work: Naive subsets generally had larger estimated clonotype richness than memory subsets did. Only blood was sampled, and tissue TCR repertoires likely differ from those in blood. Pairwise subsampling indicated that sequencing depth was expected to affect the degree of clonotype sharing among donors. Even with the large sequencing depth, rarefaction of the sorted-subset datasets indicated that sequencing was incomplete. When a few donors were compared, the shared fraction of clonotypes was approximately 5% for naive CD4, more than 3% for naive CD8, 2% to 2.5% for memory CD4, and 0.4% for memory CD8. Higher generation probabilities were observed for clonotypes shared by all four sorted-subset donors than for non-shared clonotypes. The genetic and exposure-history diversity represented was limited by the small number of donors.

V drops 0 bases and J drops 6 bases, leaving 12 bases in between. CDR1 and CDR2 are read off the germline V gene (reference sequence) as GTSNPN and SVGIG. Spanning cysteine to phenylalanine, the CDR3 consists of 13 amino acids. The DNA shown is the 39-base CDR3, in frame from base 1. Regarding this clone: Its antigen has not been determined. Base qualities are not recorded, but no much larger clone differs from it by a single base.

Healthy HIV-negative adults with no recently reported acute infections or vaccinations were included as donors. All donors were Caucasian adults living in Nashville, Tennessee, USA. CD4+ T cells were enriched through magnetic negative selection, after which naive cells were positively selected on CD45RA and the remaining negative fraction served as the memory subset. Blood was obtained by leukapheresis, after which PBMCs were separated by Ficoll-Histopaque density gradient centrifugation and cryopreserved in liquid nitrogen vapor phase. Analytical flow cytometry was used to check the purity and quantity of every magnetically sorted T cell population. Genomic DNA was isolated from each sorted fraction and quantified by UV absorbance on a Nanodrop 2000c. TCR CDR3 regions were amplified from genomic DNA by multiplex PCR using the deep immunoSEQ assay. Extracted genomic DNA from each cell subset was distributed evenly across all wells of several immunoSEQ 96-well plates, and each plate was treated as a replicate. Each replicate PCR for sorted subsets received around 0.2 ug genomic DNA, equal to tens of thousands of T cell genomes. Purified libraries were quantified with a Qubit 3.0 fluorometer, sized on a Bioanalyzer 2100, and re-quantified with the KAPA Library Quantification kit. Every immunoSEQ 96-well plate was sequenced on a dedicated single-read 150-cycle Illumina NextSeq 550 flow cell. Regarding the original processing steps: Because the immunoSEQ output held only junctional sequences and lacked quality scores, the filtering could not match the filtering applied to full-length reads. To assign V/J genes and CDR3, sequences were annotated against IMGT germline references using PyIR, a Python wrapper for IgBLAST v1.9. Any read was removed if the V/J assignment was weak (E-value above 1e-6), the CDR3 was missing, or the read contained stop codons, out-of-frame junctions, or ambiguous translated residues. A V3J clonotype was defined by an identical inferred V gene, J gene, and CDR3 amino acid sequence. To compute the percentage overlap between repertoires, the number of shared unique clonotypes was divided by the size of the smaller repertoire. Richness of each repertoire was evaluated using RTK rarefaction, the Chao1 estimator, and Recon v2.1 estimates of unobserved clonotypes. Generation probabilities for all TCRbeta clonotypes obtained by the gDNA method from four donors were computed using OLGA. Sourced from immuneACCESS, this table was stored by TCRdb with only in-frame sequences that have V and J called. A share of the clones is absent; for the studies checked, an unresolved V gene accounts for under half, and the remainder has no known explanation. The V and J calls and clone size come from that table; D and trimming were worked out from the DNA. The table for this sample lists under 1,100,000 clones; around 78% of them were counted only once. Roughly 0.65% of the sample lies in the top ten.

Specimen: memory CD4+ T cells from PBMCs. In light of the paper, this sample's cell subset or site label describes: CD45RA-negative fraction. This TCR derives from a man in his late teens or twenties in good health. Some clones in this sample may be carry-over from other donors' samples. The sequence is built from TRBV30 and TRBJ2-7; the D gene is possibly TRBD2, with 6 bases matching. The CDR3 in this case is CAWSVLAVGEQYF. The bases are TGTGCCTGGAGTGTATTAGCGGTTGGCGAGCAGTACTTC.